This T cell receptor (beta chain) comes out of a study of blood T cell repertoires in COVID-19. Study information: The study drew acute and convalescent COVID-19 samples from the United States, Italy and Spain. PBMCs, B-cell-depleted T cells, or T cells were the source of the cDNA or gDNA that made up the material.

There are 12 residues in the CDR3. Germline V gene data show CDR1 as WNHNN and CDR2 as SYGVQD (reference sequence). Trimming left V 8 bases short and J 8 bases short, with 13 bases between. Study processing details: Amplified reference gene primers provided the basis for estimating nucleated cell counts. Clones were read by immunoSEQ multiplex PCR, and TCRdb kept only the in-frame ones, dropping some. The DNA was the basis for D and trimming; V, J and clone size are from that table. The data show approximately 150,000 clones, nearly 90% seen once. Sequencing was done on a sample of peripheral blood. The sequence was obtained from a man between 65 and 80 years old with acute or convalescent COVID-19. The V call is TRBV10-1, the J call TRBJ1-3, with unresolved D. The CDR3 DNA sequence: TGCGCCAGCTCGGATGCCCGGGACACCATATATTTT. Translating gives CASSDARDTIYF.